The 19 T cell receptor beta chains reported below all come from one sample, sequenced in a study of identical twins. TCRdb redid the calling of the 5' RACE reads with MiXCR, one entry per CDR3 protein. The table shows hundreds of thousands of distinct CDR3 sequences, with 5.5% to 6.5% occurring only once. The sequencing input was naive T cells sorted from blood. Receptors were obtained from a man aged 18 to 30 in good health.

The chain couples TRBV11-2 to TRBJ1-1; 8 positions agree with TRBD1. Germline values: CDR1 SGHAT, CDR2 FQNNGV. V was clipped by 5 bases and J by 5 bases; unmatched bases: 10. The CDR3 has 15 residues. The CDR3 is CASSTGQGMETEAFF. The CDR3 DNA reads TGTGCCAGCAGCACCGGACAGGGAATGGAGACTGAAGCTTTCTTT.

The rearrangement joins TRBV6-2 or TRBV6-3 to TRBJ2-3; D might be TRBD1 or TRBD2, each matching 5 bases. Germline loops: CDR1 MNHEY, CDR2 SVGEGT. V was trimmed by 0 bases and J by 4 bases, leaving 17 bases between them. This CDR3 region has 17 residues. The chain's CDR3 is CASSYSYGGVYADTQYF. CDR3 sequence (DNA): TGTGCCAGCAGTTACTCTTATGGGGGAGTATATGCAGATACGCAGTATTTT.

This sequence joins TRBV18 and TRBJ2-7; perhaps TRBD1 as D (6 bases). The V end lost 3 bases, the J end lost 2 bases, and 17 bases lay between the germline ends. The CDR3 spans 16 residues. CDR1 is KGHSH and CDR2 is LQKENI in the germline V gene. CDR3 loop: CASSPSGVGATYEQYF. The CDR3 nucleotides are TGTGCCAGCTCACCCTCCGGTGTGGGGGCGACCTACGAGCAGTACTTC.

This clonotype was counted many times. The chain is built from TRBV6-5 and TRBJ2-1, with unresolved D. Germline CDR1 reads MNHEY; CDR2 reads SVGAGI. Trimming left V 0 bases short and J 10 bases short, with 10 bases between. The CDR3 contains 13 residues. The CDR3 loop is CASSYSRDGEQFF. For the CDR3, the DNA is TGTGCCAGCAGTTACTCACGTGATGGAGAGCAGTTCTTC.

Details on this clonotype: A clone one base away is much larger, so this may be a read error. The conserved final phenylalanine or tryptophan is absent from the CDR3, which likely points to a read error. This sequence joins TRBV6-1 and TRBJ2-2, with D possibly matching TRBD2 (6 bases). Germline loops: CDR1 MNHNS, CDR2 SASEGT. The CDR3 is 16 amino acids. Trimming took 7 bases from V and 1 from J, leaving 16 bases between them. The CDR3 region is CASNRDSRLNTGELFI. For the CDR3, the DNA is TGTGCCAGCAACCGGGACTCCCGATTGAACACCGGGGAGCTGTTTATT.

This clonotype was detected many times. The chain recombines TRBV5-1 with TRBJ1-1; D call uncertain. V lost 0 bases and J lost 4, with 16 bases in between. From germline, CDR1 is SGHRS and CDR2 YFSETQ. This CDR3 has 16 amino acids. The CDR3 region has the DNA TGCGCCAGCAGCTTGGCCGGGAAGCCCGCGGGCACTGAAGCTTTCTTT. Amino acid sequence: CASSLAGKPAGTEAFF.

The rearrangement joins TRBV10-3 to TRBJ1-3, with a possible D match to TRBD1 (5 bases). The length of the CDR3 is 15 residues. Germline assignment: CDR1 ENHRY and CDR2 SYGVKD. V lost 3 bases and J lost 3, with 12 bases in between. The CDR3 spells CAISEGGAYGNTIYF. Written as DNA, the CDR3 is TGTGCCATCAGTGAAGGAGGGGCGTATGGAAACACCATATATTTT.

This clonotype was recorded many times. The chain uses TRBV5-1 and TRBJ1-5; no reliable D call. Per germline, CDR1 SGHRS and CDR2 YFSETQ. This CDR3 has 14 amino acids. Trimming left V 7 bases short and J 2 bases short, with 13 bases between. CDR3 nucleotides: TGCGCCAGCCGCCCGGACGCCGGCAATCAGCCCCAGCATTTT. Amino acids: CASRPDAGNQPQHF.

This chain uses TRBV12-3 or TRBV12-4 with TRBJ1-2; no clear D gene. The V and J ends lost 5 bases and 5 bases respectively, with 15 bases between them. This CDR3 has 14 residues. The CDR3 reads CASSIKQVSYGYTF. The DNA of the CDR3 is TGTGCCAGCAGTATTAAGCAGGTGTCTTATGGCTACACCTTC.

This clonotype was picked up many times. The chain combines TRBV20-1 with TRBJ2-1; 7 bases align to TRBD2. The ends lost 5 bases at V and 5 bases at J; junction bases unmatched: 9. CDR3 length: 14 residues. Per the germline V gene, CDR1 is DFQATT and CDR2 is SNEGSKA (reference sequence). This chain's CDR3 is CSAAQRSGDNEQFF. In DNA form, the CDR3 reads TGCAGTGCTGCCCAACGGAGCGGGGACAATGAGCAGTTCTTC.

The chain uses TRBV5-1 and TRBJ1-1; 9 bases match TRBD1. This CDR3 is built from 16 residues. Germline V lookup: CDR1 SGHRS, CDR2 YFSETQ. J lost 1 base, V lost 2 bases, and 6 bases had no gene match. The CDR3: CASSLTGGRGNTEAFF. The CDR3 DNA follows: TGCGCCAGCAGCTTAACAGGGGGCAGGGGGAACACTGAAGCTTTCTTT.

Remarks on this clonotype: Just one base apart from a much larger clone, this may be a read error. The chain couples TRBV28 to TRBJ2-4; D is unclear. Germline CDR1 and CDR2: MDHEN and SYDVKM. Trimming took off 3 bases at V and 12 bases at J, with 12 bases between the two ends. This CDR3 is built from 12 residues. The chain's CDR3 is CASSLSRSTQYF. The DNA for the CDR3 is TGTGCCAGCAGTTTGTCCCGGAGCACTCAGTACTTC.

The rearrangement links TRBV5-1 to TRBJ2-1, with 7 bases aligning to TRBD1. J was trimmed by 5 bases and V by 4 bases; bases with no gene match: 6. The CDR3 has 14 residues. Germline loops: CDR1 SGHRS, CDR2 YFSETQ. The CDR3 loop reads CASSTPGQNNEQFF. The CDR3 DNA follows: TGCGCCAGCAGCACGCCGGGACAGAACAATGAGCAGTTCTTC.

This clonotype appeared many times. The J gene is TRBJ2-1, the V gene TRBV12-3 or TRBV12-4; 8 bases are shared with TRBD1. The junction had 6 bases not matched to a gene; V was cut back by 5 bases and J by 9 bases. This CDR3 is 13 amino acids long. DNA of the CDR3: TGTGCCAGCAGTCTGCAGGGGGCCAGTGAGCAGTTCTTC. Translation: CASSLQGASEQFF.

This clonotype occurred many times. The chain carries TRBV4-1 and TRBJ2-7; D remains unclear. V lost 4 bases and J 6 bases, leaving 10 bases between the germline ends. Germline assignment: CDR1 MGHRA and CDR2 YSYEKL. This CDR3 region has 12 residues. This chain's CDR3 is CASSPIKGEQYF. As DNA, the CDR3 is TGCGCCAGCAGCCCTATCAAAGGCGAGCAGTACTTC.

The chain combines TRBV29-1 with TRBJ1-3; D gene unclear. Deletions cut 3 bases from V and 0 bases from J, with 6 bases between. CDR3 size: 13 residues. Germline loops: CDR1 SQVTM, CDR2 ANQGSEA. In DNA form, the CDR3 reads TGCAGCGTTGAGAAGCTCTCTGGAAACACCATATATTTT. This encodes CSVEKLSGNTIYF.

CDR3 sequence reads: CASSSGGETGELFF. Written as DNA, the CDR3 is TGTGCCAGCAGCTCGGGAGGGGAGACCGGGGAGCTGTTTTTT. The chain combines TRBV4-2 with TRBJ2-2, with TRBD2 matching over 8 bases. Germline values: CDR1 LGHNA, CDR2 YNFKEQ. The ends lost 5 bases at V and 5 bases at J; junction bases unmatched: 4. This CDR3 is built from 14 residues.

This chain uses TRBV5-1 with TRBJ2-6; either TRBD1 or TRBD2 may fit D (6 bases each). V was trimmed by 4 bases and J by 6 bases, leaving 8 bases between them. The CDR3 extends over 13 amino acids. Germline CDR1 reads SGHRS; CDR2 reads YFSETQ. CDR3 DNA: TGCGCCAGCAGCGCGGGACAGGCCAACGTCCTGACTTTC. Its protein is CASSAGQANVLTF.

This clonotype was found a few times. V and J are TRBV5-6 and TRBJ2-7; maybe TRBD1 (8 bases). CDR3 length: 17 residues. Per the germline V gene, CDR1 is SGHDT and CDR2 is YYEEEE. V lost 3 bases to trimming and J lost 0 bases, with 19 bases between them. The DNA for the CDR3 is TGTGCCAGCAGCTGGGGAGGGGACAGGCGATTCTCCTACGAGCAGTACTTC. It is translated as CASSWGGDRRFSYEQYF.